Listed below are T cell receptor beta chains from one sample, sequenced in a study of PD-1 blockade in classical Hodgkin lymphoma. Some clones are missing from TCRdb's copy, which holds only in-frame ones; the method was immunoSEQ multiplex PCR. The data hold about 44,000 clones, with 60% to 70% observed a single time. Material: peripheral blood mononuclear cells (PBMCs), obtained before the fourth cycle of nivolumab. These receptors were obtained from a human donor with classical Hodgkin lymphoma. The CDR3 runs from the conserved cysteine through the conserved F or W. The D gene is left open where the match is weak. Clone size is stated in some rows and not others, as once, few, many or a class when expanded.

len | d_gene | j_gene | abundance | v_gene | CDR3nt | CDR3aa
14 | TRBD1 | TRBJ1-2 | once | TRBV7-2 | TGTGCCAGCATTCCGGGACAGGGGGTTTATGGCTACACCTTC | CASIPGQGVYGYTF
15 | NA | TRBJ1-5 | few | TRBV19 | TGTGCCAGTAGTATAGAAGTGTTTAGTAATCAGCCCCAGCATTTT | CASSIEVFSNQPQHF
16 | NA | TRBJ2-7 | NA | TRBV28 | TGTGCCAGCAGTTCTCCTCGGGTAGTCCTAGGGTACGAGCAGTACTTC | CASSSPRVVLGYEQYF
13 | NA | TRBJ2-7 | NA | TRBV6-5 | TGTGCCAGCAGTTCTGGACACCGCTACGAGCAGTACTTC | CASSSGHRYEQYF
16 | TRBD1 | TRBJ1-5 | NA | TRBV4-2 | TGTGCCAGCAGCCAAGAAACGACAGGGGGCAATCAGCCCCAGCATTTT | CASSQETTGGNQPQHF
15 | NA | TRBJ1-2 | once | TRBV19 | TGTGCCAGCAGCCGGGGTGGGGAAGCTAACTATGGCTACACCTTC | CASSRGGEANYGYTF
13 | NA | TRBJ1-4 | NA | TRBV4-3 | TGCGCCAGCAGCCGGGGGGCGGCTGAAAAACTGTTTTTT | CASSRGAAEKLFF
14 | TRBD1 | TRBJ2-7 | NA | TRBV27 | TGTGCCAGCAGTTTCCGGGACAGGGGGTATGAGCAGTACTTC | CASSFRDRGYEQYF
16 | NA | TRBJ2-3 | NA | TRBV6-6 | TGTGCCAGCACCCAGGGAGAGGGGTTCATAATCGATACGCAGTATTTT | CASTQGEGFIIDTQYF
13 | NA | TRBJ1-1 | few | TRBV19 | TGTGCCAGTAGGTACATAGCGGGAGGCAAAACTTTCTTT | CASRYIAGGKTFF
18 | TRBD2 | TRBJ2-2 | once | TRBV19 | TGTGCCAGTAGTAAGGGACTAGCGGGAGCGGTGAACACCGGGGAGCTGTTTTTT | CASSKGLAGAVNTGELFF
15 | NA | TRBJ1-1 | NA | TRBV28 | TGTGCCAGCAGTTTAGTTCTGGGACTGAACACTGAAGCTTTCTTT | CASSLVLGLNTEAFF
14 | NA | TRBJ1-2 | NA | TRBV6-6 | TGTGCCAGCAGTGACCGGGCAGGGACTTATGGCTACACCTTC | CASSDRAGTYGYTF
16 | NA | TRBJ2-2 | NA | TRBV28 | TGTGCCAGCAGTTTATACCCACACTCCAACACCGGGGAGCTGTTTTTT | CASSLYPHSNTGELFF
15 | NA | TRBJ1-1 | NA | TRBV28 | TGTGCCAGCAGTTTTGCCGGGAAGACAAGGACTGAAGCTTTCTTT | CASSFAGKTRTEAFF
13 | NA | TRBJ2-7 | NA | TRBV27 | TGTGCCAGCGGGGAACCCTTCTCCTACGAGCAGTACTTC | CASGEPFSYEQYF
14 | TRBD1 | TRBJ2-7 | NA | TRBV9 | TGTGCCAGCAGCGCAACGACAGGGGGCAGCGAGCAGTACTTC | CASSATTGGSEQYF
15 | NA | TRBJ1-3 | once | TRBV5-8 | TGTGCCAGCAGCTTGGACAGGAGGCCTGGAAACACCATATATTTT | CASSLDRRPGNTIYF
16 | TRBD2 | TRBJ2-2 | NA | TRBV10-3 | TGTGCCATCAGTGGGACTAGCGGGAGTAAGGCCGGGGAGCTGTTTTTT | CAISGTSGSKAGELFF
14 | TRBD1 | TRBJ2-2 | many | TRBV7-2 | TGTGCCAGCAGCTGGGACAGGGGTCCCGGGGAGCTGTTTTTT | CASSWDRGPGELFF
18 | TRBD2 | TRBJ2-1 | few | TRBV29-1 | TGCAGCGCAGAGGGGCGGGAGGGTCACACTCTCTCCTACAATGAGCAGTTCTTC | CSAEGREGHTLSYNEQFF
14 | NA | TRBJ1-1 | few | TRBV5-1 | TGCGCCAGCAGCTTGGCCGAGATGAACACTGAAGCTTTCTTT | CASSLAEMNTEAFF
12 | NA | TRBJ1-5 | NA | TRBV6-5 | TGTGCCAGCACCGACACGCAGTTAGTCATGCATTTT | CASTDTQLVMHF
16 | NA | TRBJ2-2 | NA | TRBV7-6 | TGTGCCAGCAGCGCCGACCTATTCCTTAACACCGGGGAGCTGTTTTTT | CASSADLFLNTGELFF
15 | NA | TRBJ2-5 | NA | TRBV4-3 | TGCGCCAGCAGCCAAGATCACGGCGGGGAAGAGACCCAGTACTTC | CASSQDHGGEETQYF
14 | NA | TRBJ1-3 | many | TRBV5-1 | TGCGCCAGCAGCTTGGACGGCTCTGGAAACACCATATATTTT | CASSLDGSGNTIYF
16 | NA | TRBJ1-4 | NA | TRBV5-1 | TGCGCCAGCAGCTTTCAAGGGGAAATTAAGTATGAAAAACTGTTTTTT | CASSFQGEIKYEKLFF
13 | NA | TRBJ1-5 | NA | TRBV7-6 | TGTGCCAGCAGCTTTGCCGAGGGACAGCCCCAGCATTTT | CASSFAEGQPQHF
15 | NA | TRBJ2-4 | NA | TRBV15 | TGTGCCACCAGCAGAGAGGCGTTAGCCAAAAACATTCAGTACTTC | CATSREALAKNIQYF
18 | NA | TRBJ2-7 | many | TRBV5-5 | TGTGCCAGCAGCTACGAAGACAGGATCTTTCAATACTCCTACGAGCAGTACTTC | CASSYEDRIFQYSYEQYF
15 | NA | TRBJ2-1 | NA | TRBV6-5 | TGTGCCAGCAGTTACCCAGGGGGGGCCTACAATGAGCAGTTCTTC | CASSYPGGAYNEQFF
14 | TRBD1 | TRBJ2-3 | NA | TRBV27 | TGTGCCAGCAGTGTGGACAGGGAGGCAGATACGCAGTATTTT | CASSVDREADTQYF
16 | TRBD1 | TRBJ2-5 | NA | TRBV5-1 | TGCGCCAGCAGCTGGGGGTCCGGACAGGGCATAGTAACCCAGTACTTC | CASSWGSGQGIVTQYF
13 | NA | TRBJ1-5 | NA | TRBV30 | TGTGCCTGGAGTGGGCAGGGTAGTCAGCCCCAGCATTTT | CAWSGQGSQPQHF
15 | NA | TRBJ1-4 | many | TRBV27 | TGTGCCAGCAGTCCCTCGGGCTCACCTAATGAAAAACTGTTTTTT | CASSPSGSPNEKLFF
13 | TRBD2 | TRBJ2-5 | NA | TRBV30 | TGTGCCTTTGGGGGGAGGACTAGAGAGACCCAGTACTTC | CAFGGRTRETQYF
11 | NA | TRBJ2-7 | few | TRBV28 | TGTGCCAGCAGTTTACCTTACGAGCAGTACTTC | CASSLPYEQYF
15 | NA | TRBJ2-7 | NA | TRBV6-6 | TGTGCCAGCAGACGGGACTTGGAAAGCTCCTACGAGCAGTACTTC | CASRRDLESSYEQYF
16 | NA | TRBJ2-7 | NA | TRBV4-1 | TGCGCCAGCAGCCAAGGGGGGACAGCCGGGGGTTACGAGCAGTACTTC | CASSQGGTAGGYEQYF
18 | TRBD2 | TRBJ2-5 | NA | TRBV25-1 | TGTGCCAGCTCCTCTCGGAAGCGGGGGGGCAGCGGTCAAGAGACCCAGTACTTC | CASSSRKRGGSGQETQYF
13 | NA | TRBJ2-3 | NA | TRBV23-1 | TGCGCCAGCCGTGGGCGGGGCACAGATACGCAGTATTTT | CASRGRGTDTQYF
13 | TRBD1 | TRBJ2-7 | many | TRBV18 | TGTGCCAGCTCACGGGACAGGGGCTACGAGCAGTACTTC | CASSRDRGYEQYF
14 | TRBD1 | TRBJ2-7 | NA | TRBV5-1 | TGCGCCAGCAGCGGAGGGGACAGGGGGAGCGAGCAGTACTTC | CASSGGDRGSEQYF
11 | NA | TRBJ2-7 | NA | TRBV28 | TGTGCCAGCAGTGACACCTACGAGCAGTACTTC | CASSDTYEQYF
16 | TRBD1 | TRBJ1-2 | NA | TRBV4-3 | TGCGCCAGCAGCCAAGAAGGGACAGGGGCTAGCTATGGCTACACCTTC | CASSQEGTGASYGYTF
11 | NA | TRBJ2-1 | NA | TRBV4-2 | TGTGCCAGCGAGAGCGGGAATGAGCAGTTCTTC | CASESGNEQFF
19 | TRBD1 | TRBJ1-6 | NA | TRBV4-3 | TGCGCCAGCAGCCAAGGTTGGGGACAGGGGGCCTCCTATAATTCACCCCTCCACTTT | CASSQGWGQGASYNSPLHF
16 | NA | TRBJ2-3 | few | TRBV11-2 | TGTGCCAGCAGTTTTACCGGGACACACCAGCGGGATACGCAGTATTTT | CASSFTGTHQRDTQYF
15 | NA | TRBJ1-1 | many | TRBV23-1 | TGCGCCAGCAGTCAATCGAAGGAGGGCTGCACTGAAGCTTTCTTT | CASSQSKEGCTEAFF
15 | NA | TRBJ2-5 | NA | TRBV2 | TGTGCCAGCAGTTTCGCCGGGACACAACAAGAGACCCAGTACTTC | CASSFAGTQQETQYF
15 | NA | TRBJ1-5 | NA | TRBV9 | TGTGCCAGCAGCGTAGACGAAGGGACGGGGCAGCCCCAGCATTTT | CASSVDEGTGQPQHF
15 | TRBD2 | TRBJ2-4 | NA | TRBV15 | TGTGCCACCAGCAATTCGGGGGGGCCGGGAAACATTCAGTACTTC | CATSNSGGPGNIQYF